A single sample gave rise to the 20 T cell receptor beta chains below, sequenced in a study of OX40 agonist ivuxolimab in advanced cancers. Assay: immunoSEQ multiplex PCR; the TCRdb copy retains only in-frame clones and omits some. The table includes some 100,000 clones, about 92% detected once. Sequenced material: CD4+ or CD8+ T cells sorted from blood, taken in a trial of the OX40 agonist ivuxolimab. These receptors were obtained from an adult with an advanced solid tumor such as melanoma, head and neck, liver or kidney cancer.

This chain links TRBV4-1 with TRBJ2-5; no definite D call. Germline CDR1 MGHRA, CDR2 YSYEKL. V was trimmed by 4 bases and J by 1 base, leaving 19 bases between them. This CDR3 has 17 amino acids. CDR3 sequence: CASSPWIAASSQETQYF. The CDR3 coding sequence is TGCGCCAGCAGCCCATGGATCGCTGCCTCATCCCAAGAGACCCAGTACTTC.

The V and J genes are TRBV9 and TRBJ1-2; D possibly corresponds to TRBD1 (6 bases). V lost 0 bases and J lost 2, with 8 bases in between. Germline V gene data show CDR1 as SGDLS and CDR2 as YYNGEE. The CDR3 extends over 14 amino acids. CDR3 nucleotide sequence: TGTGCCAGCAGCGTAGGCCAGGGGAACTATGGCTACACCTTC. Protein product: CASSVGQGNYGYTF.

V usage is TRBV27 and J usage is TRBJ2-2; D gene uncertain. V shed 6 bases and J shed 6 bases, with 8 bases lying between them. The CDR3 consists of 12 residues. Germline values: CDR1 MNHEY, CDR2 SMNVEV (reference sequence). CDR3: CASSRGAGELFF. The CDR3 nucleotides are TGTGCCAGCAGCCGTGGGGCCGGGGAGCTGTTTTTT.

CDR3 amino acids: CASSTLGNYNEQFF. As DNA, the CDR3 is TGCGCCAGCAGCACCCTAGGGAATTACAATGAGCAGTTCTTC. This chain connects TRBV5-1 to TRBJ2-1; D call uncertain. The V and J ends lost 4 bases and 4 bases respectively, with 12 bases between them. The CDR3 runs to 14 residues. Germline CDR1 is SGHRS and CDR2 is YFSETQ.

V usage is TRBV29-1 and J usage is TRBJ2-6; D gene ambiguous. The V end was cut by 4 bases, the J end by 0 bases, with 10 bases between. Germline V gene lookup returns CDR1 SQVTM and CDR2 ANQGSEA. The CDR3 spans 15 residues. CDR3 protein: CSVALVGSGANVLTF. The CDR3 DNA follows: TGCAGCGTTGCCCTGGTTGGCTCTGGGGCCAACGTCCTGACTTTC.

The V and J genes are TRBV9 and TRBJ2-7; weak D call: TRBD1 (5 bases). V was trimmed by 4 bases and J by 3 bases, leaving 11 bases between them. Germline assignment: CDR1 SGDLS and CDR2 YYNGEE. This CDR3 is built from 13 residues. As DNA, the CDR3 is TGTGCCAGCAGCCCTCCCCAGGGCTACGAGCAGTACTTC. The encoded protein is CASSPPQGYEQYF.

This chain joins TRBV6-5 and TRBJ1-5; possibly TRBD1 for D (6 bases). Deletions cut 2 bases from V and 4 bases from J, with 9 bases between. Germline CDR1 MNHEY, CDR2 SVGAGI. The CDR3 loop spans 14 amino acids. The CDR3 DNA sequence: TGTGCCAGCAGTTACAGCAGGGGTAATCAGCCCCAGCATTTT. Its protein is CASSYSRGNQPQHF.

V is TRBV6-5 and J is TRBJ1-5, with no clear D. The CDR3 sequence is 14 residues long. The ends were cut back, 2 bases at V and 4 bases at J, with 9 bases in the middle. Germline CDR1 reads MNHEY; CDR2 reads SVGAGI. CDR3 loop: CASSYGQSNQPQHF. CDR3 in DNA: TGTGCCAGCAGTTACGGCCAGTCAAATCAGCCCCAGCATTTT.

This rearrangement joins TRBV28 to TRBJ1-2, with a tentative D call TRBD1 (6 bases). CDR1 is MDHEN and CDR2 is SYDVKM in the germline V gene. The germline V and J ends were trimmed by 3 bases and 8 bases, with 16 bases remaining between them. The CDR3 length is 14 residues. The CDR3 sequence is CASSFSYGGVGYTF. The DNA of the CDR3 is TGTGCCAGCAGTTTTTCATACGGGGGCGTAGGCTACACCTTC.

This rearrangement joins TRBV19 to TRBJ2-3; D could derive from TRBD1 or TRBD2 (5 bases each). Germline-derived CDR1 and CDR2 are LNHDA and SQIVND (reference sequence). V was cut by 5 bases and J by 2 bases, with 26 bases left in between. There are 19 residues in the CDR3. Written as DNA, the CDR3 is TGTGCCAGTAGTGGGGGTCATGAGGGGACGAAGGCTTACACAGATACGCAGTATTTT. It specifies CASSGGHEGTKAYTDTQYF.

This rearrangement joins TRBV2 to TRBJ2-1; TRBD2 matches at 11 bases. CDR1 SNHLY and CDR2 FYNNEI come from the germline V gene. The CDR3 consists of 13 residues. V was pared by 6 bases and J by 8 bases, with 3 bases of the junction left unmatched. The CDR3 sequence: CASRLAGVDEQFF. The CDR3 DNA reads as TGTGCCAGCAGACTAGCGGGGGTGGATGAGCAGTTCTTC.

The gene calls are TRBV19 and TRBJ1-5, with D possibly TRBD1 on 5 matching bases. V lost 5 bases and J lost 3, with 17 bases in between. CDR1 and CDR2 (germline): LNHDA, SQIVND (reference sequence). This CDR3 is 16 amino acids long. The CDR3 sequence is CASSLPGTAYNQPQHF. The CDR3 DNA is TGTGCCAGTAGTTTGCCCGGGACGGCATACAATCAGCCCCAGCATTTT.

This clone was detected only once. V usage is TRBV6-1 and J usage is TRBJ2-7, with D perhaps matching TRBD1 (5 bases). CDR1 is MNHNS and CDR2 is SASEGT in the germline V gene. This CDR3 has 14 amino acids. V was trimmed by 4 bases and J by 2 bases, leaving 12 bases between them. The CDR3 DNA sequence: TGTGCCAGCAGTGTAGGACAAGGAGCCTACGAGCAGTACTTC. Its translation is CASSVGQGAYEQYF.

This chain uses TRBV4-1 with TRBJ2-4; D ambiguous. V lost 0 bases to trimming and J lost 0 bases, with 3 bases between them. This CDR3 region has 14 residues. Germline V CDR1 and CDR2: MGHRA, YSYEKL. CDR3 coding DNA: TGCGCCAGCAGCCAAGAAGTAGCCAAAAACATTCAGTACTTC. Translating it yields CASSQEVAKNIQYF.

The chain joins TRBV11-2 to TRBJ2-7; D could derive from TRBD1 or TRBD2 (5 bases each). Germline CDR1 is SGHAT and CDR2 is FQNNGV. The CDR3 runs 14 residues. V was pared by 0 bases and J by 5 bases, with 11 bases between. The CDR3 spells CASSLESRDHEQYF. CDR3 DNA: TGTGCCAGCAGCTTAGAAAGCCGGGACCACGAGCAGTACTTC.

This clone was detected once. The junction departs from germline at one end; a sequencing error may be responsible. The J gene is TRBJ2-5, the V gene TRBV13; 7 bases map to TRBD1. Per the germline V gene, CDR1 is PRHDT and CDR2 is FYEKMQ (reference sequence). CDR3 length equals 15 residues. DNA for the CDR3: TGTGCCAACAGCTCACGCCGGGACAGTCAAGAGACCCAGTACTTC. The encoded protein is CANSSRRDSQETQYF.

The chain recombines TRBV27 with TRBJ2-2; 7 nucleotides agree with TRBD2. The CDR3 length is 15 residues. V was clipped by 8 bases and J by 2 bases; unmatched bases: 8. Germline CDR1 reads MNHEY; CDR2 reads SMNVEV (reference sequence). The CDR3, as DNA: TGTGCCAGCGGCGAGCGGGGAGAAAACACCGGGGAGCTGTTTTTT. Translating it yields CASGERGENTGELFF.

This chain links TRBV6-5 with TRBJ1-1, with TRBD1 matching 9 bases. This CDR3 is built from 14 residues. Germline V CDR1 and CDR2: MNHEY, SVGAGI. The trim removed 4 bases at V and 6 bases at J, leaving 6 bases unmatched. In DNA, the CDR3 is TGTGCCAGCAGTTGGGGGACAGGGCCGTCTGAAGCTTTCTTT. Protein: CASSWGTGPSEAFF.

There are a few counts of this clone. The chain has TRBV27 and TRBJ2-7, with 7 bases identical to TRBD1. Germline CDR1 reads MNHEY; CDR2 reads SMNVEV (reference sequence). This CDR3 is 13 amino acids long. V shed 3 bases and J 3 bases; nucleotides not matched to a gene: 2. The chain's CDR3 is CASSFGTVYEQYF. The CDR3 DNA sequence: TGTGCCAGCAGTTTCGGGACAGTCTACGAGCAGTACTTC.

The V call is TRBV5-4, the J call TRBJ1-2; no firm D call. CDR1 is SGHNT and CDR2 is YYREEE in the germline V gene (reference sequence). The V and J ends lost 0 bases and 2 bases respectively, with 8 bases between them. The CDR3 length is 14 residues. CDR3 sequence reads: CASSLGSTNYGYTF. CDR3 in DNA: TGTGCCAGCAGCTTGGGCAGTACGAACTATGGCTACACCTTC.